This T cell receptor (beta chain) is from a study of cytomegalovirus exposure and HLA in healthy donors. Regarding this clone: No antigen is known for it.

Germline values: CDR1 SGHNT, CDR2 YYREEE (reference sequence). This CDR3 region has 15 residues. V gave up 0 bases and J gave up 5 bases; unmatched junction bases: 4. Study findings and constraints: The listing of 150 to 200 TCR beta chains classed them as cytomegalovirus-associated. One later analysis, an examination of the roughly 110 validation repertoires, found that first-cohort TCR clusters tended to co-occur in them.

Assay: immunoSEQ multiplex PCR; the TCRdb copy retains only in-frame clones and omits some. The repertoire has approximately 65,000 clones, under 96% of them found once; the top ten carry over 3.5%. Sequenced sample: PBMCs. The chain carries TRBV5-4 and TRBJ2-5; 10 bases align to TRBD1. The sequence derives from a woman between 18 and 30 years old in good health and CMV-seropositive. The CDR3, as DNA: TGTGCCAGCAGCTTGGGGGACAGGGGCGGGGAGACCCAGTACTTC. Its protein product is CASSLGDRGGETQYF.